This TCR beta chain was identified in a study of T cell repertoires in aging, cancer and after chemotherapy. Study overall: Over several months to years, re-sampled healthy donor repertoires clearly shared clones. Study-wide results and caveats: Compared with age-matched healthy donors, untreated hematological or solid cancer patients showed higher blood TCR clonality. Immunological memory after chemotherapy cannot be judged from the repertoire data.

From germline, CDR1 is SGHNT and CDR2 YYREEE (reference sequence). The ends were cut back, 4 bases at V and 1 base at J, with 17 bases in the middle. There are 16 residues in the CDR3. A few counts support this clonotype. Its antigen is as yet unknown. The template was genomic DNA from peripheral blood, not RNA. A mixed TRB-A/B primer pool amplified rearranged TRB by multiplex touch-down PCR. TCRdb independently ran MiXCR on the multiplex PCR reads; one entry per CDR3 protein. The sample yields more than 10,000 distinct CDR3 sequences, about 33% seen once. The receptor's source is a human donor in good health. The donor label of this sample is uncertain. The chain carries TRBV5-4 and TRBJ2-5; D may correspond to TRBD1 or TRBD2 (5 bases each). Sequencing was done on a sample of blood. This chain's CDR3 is CASSALGGVPQETQYF. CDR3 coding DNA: TGTGCCAGCAGCGCTCTTGGGGGTGTACCCCAAGAGACCCAGTACTTC.